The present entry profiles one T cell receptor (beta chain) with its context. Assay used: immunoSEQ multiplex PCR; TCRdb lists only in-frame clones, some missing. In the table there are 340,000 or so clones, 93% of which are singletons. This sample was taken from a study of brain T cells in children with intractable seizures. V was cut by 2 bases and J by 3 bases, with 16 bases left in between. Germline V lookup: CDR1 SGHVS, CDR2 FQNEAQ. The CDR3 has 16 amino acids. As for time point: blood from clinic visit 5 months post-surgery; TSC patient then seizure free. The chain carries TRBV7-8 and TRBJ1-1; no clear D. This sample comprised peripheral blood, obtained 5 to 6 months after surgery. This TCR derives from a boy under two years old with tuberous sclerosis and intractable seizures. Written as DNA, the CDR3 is TGTGCCAGCAGCTTATACATTGCCCTGGGAGACACTGAAGCTTTCTTT. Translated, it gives CASSLYIALGDTEAFF. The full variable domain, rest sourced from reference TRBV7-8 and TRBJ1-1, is GAGVSQSPRYKVAKRGQDVALRCDPISGHVSLFWYQQALGQGPEFLTYFQNEAQLDKSGLPSDRFFAERPEGSVSTLKIQRTQQEDSAVYLCASSLYIALGDTEAFFGQGTRLTVV.